This is a list of T cell receptor beta chains from one sample in a study of OX40 agonist ivuxolimab in advanced cancers. Repertoires were generated with immunoSEQ multiplex PCR, while TCRdb's copy carries only in-frame clones and drops some. The sample contains 60,000 to 70,000 clones, around four fifths of which appear only once. Sequenced material: CD4+ or CD8+ T cells sorted from blood, taken in a trial of the OX40 agonist ivuxolimab. These TCRs come from an adult with an advanced solid tumor such as melanoma, head and neck, liver or kidney cancer. Both conserved end residues are part of each CDR3. Each record gives: J gene, clone size, D gene, V gene, CDR3 protein. D genes are given only for firm matches. Not all rows give a size; the values are once, few, many and, for expanded clones, a class.

>TRBJ1-1|.|.|TRBV5-1
CASSLGSVNTEAFF
>TRBJ2-7|.|.|TRBV10-3
CAIAEVWQGTPEQYF
>TRBJ2-3|.|.|TRBV7-2
CASSLGGSPGEAQYF
>TRBJ2-7|once|.|TRBV11-2
CASSPTWASASYEQYF
>TRBJ1-2|.|.|TRBV5-1
CASSLASELGYGYTF
>TRBJ2-5|.|.|TRBV28
CASSLAGGTSGEQYF
>TRBJ2-2|few|.|TRBV30
CAWRGRGPVAGELFF
>TRBJ2-1|.|.|TRBV2
CASTINEEEFF
>TRBJ2-2|.|TRBD1|TRBV7-7
CASSRDSANTGELFF
>TRBJ2-7|.|TRBD2|TRBV7-2
CASSLVRAGVDEQYF
>TRBJ2-7|.|TRBD1|TRBV5-8
CASSLNRGPRYEQYF
>TRBJ1-1|.|.|TRBV10-1
CASSESSGKGFSSTEAFF
>TRBJ2-5|.|.|TRBV20-1
CSASRQETQYF
>TRBJ1-2|.|.|TRBV7-7
CASSLPLNYGYTF
>TRBJ2-7|once|.|TRBV7-2
CASSLGGGNSYEQYF
>TRBJ1-3|.|.|TRBV10-3
CAITNSGNTIYF
>TRBJ2-5|.|TRBD1|TRBV28
CASSSPRQGNQETQYF
>TRBJ2-1|.|.|TRBV7-2
CASRPGPNEQFF
>TRBJ1-2|.|.|TRBV23-1
CASSYAGTANYGYTF
>TRBJ1-4|.|.|TRBV5-4
CASSFRGREGKLFF
>TRBJ2-1|.|.|TRBV29-1
CSVEEKGREAYNEQFF
>TRBJ2-1|once|TRBD2|TRBV5-5
CASSRNSGNGPNEQFF
>TRBJ2-2|.|.|TRBV6-4
CASSDKEWAGELFF
>TRBJ2-3|once|TRBD2|TRBV7-9
CASSLLAGAAADTQYF
>TRBJ2-1|.|.|TRBV7-2
CASSYNGGSGAEQFF
>TRBJ2-1|.|TRBD2|TRBV5-4
CASSLVGGGYNEQFF
>TRBJ2-7|.|.|TRBV15
CAASRDLGPSYEQYF
>TRBJ2-1|once|.|TRBV19
CASALGGRYNEQFF
>TRBJ2-2|.|TRBD1|TRBV5-1
CASSRGQGSHTGELFF
>TRBJ2-7|.|.|TRBV19
CASSIDRFAGSYEQYF